Listed below are T cell receptor beta chains from one sample, sequenced in a study of circulating CD8 cells and anti-PD-1 response in melanoma. TCRdb called the reads again in MiXCR, with one record for every CDR3 protein. This table has around 1,000 distinct CDR3 sequences, roughly 7% appearing once. The starting material was CD8+ T cells from PBMCs, obtained at baseline or after one month of anti-PD-1 therapy (not recorded which). The receptors here all came from a human donor with melanoma. Both conserved end residues are trimmed from each CDR3. Each record gives: V gene, J gene, CDR3 protein.

TRBV7-7	TRBJ1-1	ASSLLQNTEAF
TRBV6-5	TRBJ1-1	ASSYYYRDNTEAF
TRBV18	TRBJ2-7	ASSPPRRISYEQY
TRBV7-3	TRBJ2-7	ASSRGQGAYEQY
TRBV30	TRBJ2-1	AWGQGANEQF
TRBV2	TRBJ2-7	ASSESGRIYEQY
TRBV5-1	TRBJ2-5	ASRTGGLETQY
TRBV6-7	TRBJ2-7	ASRDRMVHEQY
TRBV5-1	TRBJ2-5	ASSFETQY
TRBV20-1	TRBJ2-1	SAPDGLSYNEQF
TRBV28	TRBJ2-5	ASSLPLLAGETQY
TRBV7-3	TRBJ2-5	ASSPLGGGEETQY
TRBV19	TRBJ2-7	ASSPGTGDYEQY
TRBV29-1	TRBJ2-7	SAILAGGDEQY
TRBV27	TRBJ2-7	ASTARGLAGVEEQY
TRBV9	TRBJ2-3	ASSPRGATSTDTQY
TRBV5-4	TRBJ2-7	ASSFRIGDYEQY
TRBV9	TRBJ1-2	ASSPRGGVYGYT
TRBV4-1	TRBJ1-2	ASSHTEGGAYGYT